The 17 T cell receptor beta chains below were found in one sample sequenced in a study of identical twins. TCRdb analysed the 5' RACE reads with MiXCR anew, one entry per CDR3 protein. The sample contains 690,000 or so distinct CDR3 sequences, 8.6% of which appear only once. These sequences were also reported in another study, on yellow fever vaccine responses in identical twins.

The specimen sequenced was PBMCs. Receptor source: a woman aged 18 to 35 in good health.

The CDR3 nucleotides are TGTGCCAGCAGCTTAGAGGAGAAGACCCAGTACTTC. Its translation is CASSLEEKTQYF. V and J are TRBV7-9 and TRBJ2-5; D uncertain. Germline V gene sequence: CDR1 SEHNR, CDR2 FQNEAQ (reference sequence). The V gene lost 1 base and the J gene lost 6 bases, with 6 bases spanning the gap. CDR3 length: 12 amino acids.

This clonotype was counted a few times. The CDR3 coding sequence is TGTGCCAGCGTGAGAGGGGCGAGCACCGGGGAGCTGTTTTTT. This sequence encodes CASVRGASTGELFF. The chain employs TRBV28 and TRBJ2-2; TRBD1 or TRBD2 may be the D gene (5 bases each). The CDR3 length is 14 residues. V lost 8 bases, J lost 4 bases, and 14 bases lay in between. Per the germline V gene, CDR1 is MDHEN and CDR2 is SYDVKM.

This clonotype was seen a handful of times. V and J are TRBV6-1 and TRBJ2-6; 9 bases fit TRBD1. This CDR3 contains 17 residues. V gave up 4 bases and J gave up 4 bases; unmatched junction bases: 8. Germline CDR1 reads MNHNS; CDR2 reads SASEGT. CDR3 protein: CASSVVGTGIGANVLTF. The CDR3 bases are TGTGCCAGCAGTGTCGTTGGGACAGGGATCGGGGCCAACGTCCTGACTTTC.

V gene TRBV2 combines with J gene TRBJ2-7; D is possibly TRBD1 (5 bases). Germline V gives CDR1 SNHLY, CDR2 FYNNEI. Trimming cost V 2 bases and J 4 bases, with 15 bases left between them. The CDR3 is made up of 15 amino acids. The chain's CDR3 is CASSEYIAGSYEQYF. In nucleotides, the CDR3 is TGTGCCAGCAGTGAATACATCGCAGGGTCTTACGAGCAGTACTTC.

There are a few counts of this clonotype. This rearrangement joins TRBV12-3 or TRBV12-4 to TRBJ2-1; TRBD2 is a possible D gene (7 bases). V lost 2 bases and J 0 bases, leaving 11 bases between the germline ends. This CDR3 comprises 16 residues. The CDR3 loop is CASSLIAGASYNEQFF. The CDR3 DNA reads as TGTGCCAGCAGTTTAATTGCGGGGGCCTCCTACAATGAGCAGTTCTTC.

This clonotype has only a few counts. The chain is built from TRBV4-1 and TRBJ2-2; the D gene is possibly TRBD2 (6 bases). The V gene's germline CDR1 is MGHRA and CDR2 YSYEKL. V dropped 0 bases and J dropped 5 bases, with 25 bases sitting between them. CDR3 size: 20 residues. CDR3 in DNA: TGCGCCAGCAGCCAAGATTTGGGGTGGGGGGTCAAGCAGTTTACCGGGGAGCTGTTTTTT. This sequence encodes CASSQDLGWGVKQFTGELFF.

This clonotype has just a few counts. This chain joins TRBV15 and TRBJ2-1; D perhaps matches TRBD1 (6 bases). The CDR3 length is 16 residues. Germline V CDR1 and CDR2: LNHNV, YYDKDF (reference sequence). Trimming cost V 1 base and J 4 bases, with 14 bases left between them. CDR3 sequence reads: CATSRALGQPYNEQFF. The CDR3 bases are TGTGCCACCAGCAGAGCCCTCGGACAGCCTTACAATGAGCAGTTCTTC.

This clonotype came up a few times. The CDR3 DNA reads TGCAGTGTCTGGGGGCGCAGGGGGGGCACTGAAGCTTTCTTT. Protein sequence: CSVWGRRGGTEAFF. The rearrangement links TRBV20-1 to TRBJ1-1; 7 nucleotides match TRBD1. The V and J ends lost 7 bases and 4 bases, in that order; junction bases with no gene match: 12. The germline CDR1 and CDR2 sequences are DFQATT and SNEGSKA (reference sequence). This CDR3 region has 14 residues.

The chain couples TRBV7-8 to TRBJ2-2; 11 bases fit TRBD2. This CDR3 comprises 20 residues. J lost 3 bases, V lost 2 bases, and 14 bases had no gene match. Per the germline V gene, CDR1 is SGHVS and CDR2 is FQNEAQ. The CDR3 region is CASSLSVKDLAGGHTGELFF. The DNA for the CDR3 is TGTGCCAGCAGCTTATCGGTGAAAGATCTAGCGGGGGGCCACACCGGGGAGCTGTTTTTT.

The chain has TRBV7-9 and TRBJ2-6; maybe TRBD1 (6 bases). The CDR3 sequence is 16 residues long. Trimming shortened V by 5 bases and J by 0 bases, and 11 bases separated the two germline ends. CDR1 is SEHNR, CDR2 FQNEAQ, per germline (reference sequence). The CDR3 region has the DNA TGTGCCAGCAGCCAAACAGGGCCCTCTGGGGCCAACGTCCTGACTTTC. Translating gives CASSQTGPSGANVLTF.

This clonotype was detected only a few times. The chain has TRBV7-6 and TRBJ2-5, with TRBD2 matching 12 bases. This CDR3 spans 20 amino acids. Trimming removed 5 bases from V and 3 bases from J; junction bases left unmatched: 19. Germline CDR1 is SGHVS and CDR2 is FNYEAQ. CDR3 coding DNA: TGTGCCAGCAGCCAAGCCCCTTGGACTAGCGGGATGCGGGTTAAAGAGACCCAGTACTTC. This gives the protein CASSQAPWTSGMRVKETQYF.

This chain joins TRBV5-1 and TRBJ2-2, with a possible D match to TRBD1 (5 bases). V dropped 0 bases and J dropped 5 bases, with 11 bases sitting between them. Germline-derived CDR1 and CDR2 are SGHRS and YFSETQ. The CDR3 length is 15 residues. CDR3 sequence: CASSLAKGNTGELFF. The CDR3 region has the DNA TGCGCCAGCAGCTTGGCCAAGGGGAATACCGGGGAGCTGTTTTTT.

This clonotype was counted a few times. CDR3 sequence reads: CASSLRASSADTQYF. The CDR3 DNA is TGCGCCAGCAGCCTCCGGGCCTCTTCTGCAGATACGCAGTATTTT. The chain uses TRBV4-1 and TRBJ2-3, with D unclear. The V end lost 4 bases, the J end lost 4 bases, and 15 bases lay between the germline ends. Germline V lookup: CDR1 MGHRA, CDR2 YSYEKL. The CDR3 length is 15 residues.

This clonotype was found a few times. The chain joins TRBV29-1 to TRBJ2-3, with D possibly matching TRBD2 (6 bases). The length of the CDR3 is 13 residues. Trimming cost V 6 bases and J 6 bases, with 16 bases left between them. The V gene's germline CDR1 is SQVTM and CDR2 ANQGSEA. CDR3 sequence (DNA): TGCAGCGTCGCTCGGGGGAGGTTGGATACGCAGTATTTT. Translated: CSVARGRLDTQYF.

This clonotype showed up just a few times. V is TRBV15 and J is TRBJ2-1; D remains ambiguous. Trimming removed 1 base at V and 1 base at J, with 8 bases between. CDR1 and CDR2 from the germline V gene are LNHNV and YYDKDF (reference sequence). This CDR3 comprises 15 residues. The CDR3 is CATSRVLVSYNEQFF. In DNA, the CDR3 is TGTGCCACCAGCAGAGTCCTGGTATCCTACAATGAGCAGTTCTTC.

This clonotype was counted between two and nine times. The chain links TRBV3-1 to TRBJ2-5; TRBD2 agrees at 13 bases. Trimming at V came to 4 bases and at J to 5 bases, leaving 10 bases not matched to a gene. CDR1 and CDR2 from the germline V gene are LGHDT and YNNKEL (reference sequence). The CDR3 runs 17 residues. The CDR3 DNA reads as TGTGCCAGCAGCCCCCGAGGACTAGCGGGAGTACTGGAGACCCAGTACTTC. Amino acids: CASSPRGLAGVLETQYF.

Only a few counts were recorded for this clonotype. The chain has TRBV29-1 and TRBJ1-2; a weak D match, TRBD1 (6 bases). The CDR3 has 13 residues. The germline CDR1 and CDR2 sequences are SQVTM and ANQGSEA. The germline V and J ends were trimmed by 7 bases and 7 bases, with 19 bases remaining between them. CDR3 sequence (DNA): TGCAGCGCCAAGGCCGGGAGGGGGGCTGGCTACACCTTC. Residues: CSAKAGRGAGYTF.